What follows describes a single T cell receptor beta chain. No antigen is known for it. These data come from a study of T cell responses to AZD1222 COVID-19 vaccine. Study outcomes and limitations: Without day 14 samples, only post-peak T cell repertoires were studied.

Method: immunoSEQ multiplex PCR; TCRdb's copy keeps in-frame clones and lacks some. The table lists about 39,000 clones, 88% of them singletons. Per the germline V gene, CDR1 is LNHDA and CDR2 is SQIVND (reference sequence). The CDR3 has 15 amino acids. With 3 bases clipped from V and 9 bases from J, the junction kept 8 bases outside the gene matches. The chain employs TRBV19 and TRBJ2-2; 9 bases map to TRBD2. Here the sequenced sample was peripheral blood, taken 28 days after the second dose of the MenACWY control vaccine. This receptor was taken from an adult who received the MenACWY meningococcal vaccine as a control. The DNA of the CDR3 is TGTGCCAGTAGTATGGTGACTAGCGGACTCAGGGAGCTGTTTTTT. This encodes CASSMVTSGLRELFF.